A selection of T cell receptor beta chains follows, all from one sample in a study of T-cell reconstitution after alpha-beta-depleted transplantation in children. Using its own MiXCR run on the PCR reads, TCRdb lists one record per CDR3 protein. In the table there are over 100,000 distinct CDR3 sequences, about a tenth of which are singletons. The sample consisted of PBMCs, taken before TCRalphabeta/CD19-depleted stem cell transplant. These receptors were collected from a boy aged 2-15 years with acute lymphoblastic leukemia, due to receive a stem cell transplant. Each CDR3 is given with its conserved first and last residue. D genes are given only for firm matches. Size values are once, few and many counts, or a class for expanded clones, and some rows have none.

j_gene | abundance | d_gene | v_gene | CDR3nt | CDR3aa
TRBJ2-1 | many | - | TRBV5-1 | TGCGCCAGCAGCTTGGCAGATCGGCGGATTGACGATGAGCAGTTCTTC | CASSLADRRIDDEQFF
TRBJ2-7 | - | - | TRBV5-5 | TGTGCCAGCAGCTTGGAGCCGCAAGGAGACCTCCGCTACGAGCAGTACTTC | CASSLEPQGDLRYEQYF
TRBJ2-7 | - | - | TRBV6-1 | TGTGCCAGCAGTGAAGTTCAGGGGCGGTTCTACGAGCAGTACTTC | CASSEVQGRFYEQYF
TRBJ2-3 | many | - | TRBV11-2 | TGTGCCAGCAGCCTTTGGCCCACAGATACGCAGTATTTT | CASSLWPTDTQYF
TRBJ2-2 | few | - | TRBV6-1 | TGTGCCAGCAGTGAATTGGCCGGGGAGCTGTTTTTT | CASSELAGELFF
TRBJ2-7 | - | TRBD2 | TRBV3-1 | TGTGCCAGCAGCCCCTTACTAGCGGGAGGCCACGAGCAGTACTTC | CASSPLLAGGHEQYF
TRBJ2-7 | few | TRBD1 | TRBV12-3/TRBV12-4 | TGTGCCAGCAGTGAGGGGACAGCCTCCTACGAGCAGTACTTC | CASSEGTASYEQYF
TRBJ2-1 | - | TRBD1 | TRBV5-6 | TGTGCCAGCAGCCGGGACAGAACCTACAATGAGCAGTTCTTC | CASSRDRTYNEQFF
TRBJ2-3 | many | - | TRBV7-6 | TGTGCCAGCAGCTTTGTCGGGGAAACAGATACGCAGTATTTT | CASSFVGETDTQYF
TRBJ1-4 | few | - | TRBV28 | TGTGCCAGCAGTTTCTCGGGGTCGGGGGTTAGCGAAAAACTGTTTTTT | CASSFSGSGVSEKLFF
TRBJ2-3 | few | - | TRBV5-1 | TGCGCCAGCAGCTTGACCGCATCTCGGCCTGATACGCAGTATTTT | CASSLTASRPDTQYF
TRBJ2-2 | - | - | TRBV2 | TGTGCCACGCAGGGTTTGAGCACCGGGGAGCTGTTTTTT | CATQGLSTGELFF
TRBJ2-5 | - | - | TRBV29-1 | TGCAGCGTTGAACGGGTAGAGACCCAGTACTTC | CSVERVETQYF
TRBJ1-4 | few | - | TRBV25-1 | TGTGCCAGCAGTGAATACGCGGCGATTAATGAAAAACTGTTTTTT | CASSEYAAINEKLFF
TRBJ2-5 | few | TRBD2 | TRBV20-1 | TGCAGTGCTAGAGATGTCCGACTAGCGGGAGTGCAAGAGACCCAGTACTTC | CSARDVRLAGVQETQYF
TRBJ1-1 | - | TRBD1 | TRBV18 | TGTGCCAGCTCACCTACAGGGGAATTGATTGAAGCTTTCTTT | CASSPTGELIEAFF
TRBJ2-5 | few | - | TRBV20-1 | TGCAGTGCGCCCCGGGGGGCTCTAGCGTACATCGGAGAGACCCAGTACTTC | CSAPRGALAYIGETQYF
TRBJ2-3 | - | - | TRBV11-2 | TGTGCCAGCAGCTTAGCGTATAGGACTTGGGATACGCAGTATTTT | CASSLAYRTWDTQYF
TRBJ2-1 | medium-sized | TRBD2 | TRBV5-1 | TGCGCCAGCAGCTTGGAACTAGCGGGCTACAATGAGCAGTTCTTC | CASSLELAGYNEQFF
TRBJ1-3 | few | - | TRBV5-6 | TGTGCCAGCAGCTTTCAGCAACGGCGCCTCGGAAACACCATATATTTT | CASSFQQRRLGNTIYF
TRBJ1-1 | - | - | TRBV29-1 | TGCAGCGCTAAACAGGGGAACACTGAAGCTTTCTTT | CSAKQGNTEAFF
TRBJ2-1 | many | TRBD2 | TRBV27 | TGTGCCAGCAGGCCGACTAGCGGGAGGGACAGCTCCTACAATGAGCAGTTCTTC | CASRPTSGRDSSYNEQFF
TRBJ1-6 | few | - | TRBV27 | TGTGCCAGCGGGAGGGAAGGTTCACCCCTCCACTTT | CASGREGSPLHF
TRBJ1-1 | - | - | TRBV5-1 | TGCGCCAGCAGCTTGCGGGGGGAGAACACTGAAGCTTTCTTT | CASSLRGENTEAFF
TRBJ2-6 | many | - | TRBV7-8 | TGTGCCAGCAGCCCAACCGGGGTCTTCTCTGGGGCCAACGTCCTGACTTTC | CASSPTGVFSGANVLTF
TRBJ2-1 | - | - | TRBV5-1 | TGCGCCAGCAGCCACTGGGTCGGAGGCGGCAATGAGCAGTTCTTC | CASSHWVGGGNEQFF
TRBJ2-5 | few | TRBD2 | TRBV7-2 | TGTGCCAGCAGTACAAGCGGGAGGCGGGGTGAGACCCAGTACTTC | CASSTSGRRGETQYF
TRBJ2-1 | few | - | TRBV3-1 | TGTGCCAGCAGTCTAGAGTATGAGCAGTTCTTC | CASSLEYEQFF
TRBJ2-3 | many | TRBD2 | TRBV7-6 | TGTGCCAGCAGCCCCCGACTAGCGGGTGGGGATACGCAGTATTTT | CASSPRLAGGDTQYF
TRBJ1-6 | - | - | TRBV20-1 | TGCAGTGCTCAGGGGATGTATAATTCACCCCTCCACTTT | CSAQGMYNSPLHF
TRBJ2-2 | few | - | TRBV6-1 | TGTGCCAGCAGGGTCTCCTCGGGAGTCGGGAACACCGGGGAGCTGTTTTTT | CASRVSSGVGNTGELFF
TRBJ2-1 | few | TRBD2 | TRBV12-3/TRBV12-4 | TGTGCCAGCATAAGGACTAGCAGCTACAATGAGCAGTTCTTC | CASIRTSSYNEQFF
TRBJ2-7 | few | TRBD2 | TRBV5-6 | TGTGCCAGCAGCTTGTCCCTAGCGGGAGGTTACGAGCAGTACTTC | CASSLSLAGGYEQYF
TRBJ2-5 | - | - | TRBV5-1 | TGCGCCAGCAGCTTGGAGTTGTCTAAAACCATGGAGACCCAGTACTTC | CASSLELSKTMETQYF
TRBJ2-2 | - | - | TRBV3-1 | TGTGCCAGCAGCCCCAGTAGCGGCACCGGGGAGCTGTTTTTT | CASSPSSGTGELFF
TRBJ1-1 | few | - | TRBV24-1 | TGTGCCACCAGGGAGTCCGGAAGCACTGAAGCTTTCTTT | CATRESGSTEAFF
TRBJ1-5 | many | - | TRBV7-2 | TGTGCCAGCAGCCTTAGATGGAGCGGCAATCAGCCCCAGCATTTT | CASSLRWSGNQPQHF
TRBJ1-1 | - | - | TRBV28 | TGTGCCAGCAGATCCGGACAGCCGGGGACTGAAGCTTTCTTT | CASRSGQPGTEAFF
TRBJ2-6 | - | TRBD2 | TRBV7-8 | TGTGCCAGCAGCTTTTCAGCGGGAGCAAGGGCCAACGTCCTGACTTTC | CASSFSAGARANVLTF
TRBJ2-7 | - | TRBD1 | TRBV20-1 | TGCAGTGAGATGAGACAGGGGAACTCCTACGAGCAGTACTTC | CSEMRQGNSYEQYF
TRBJ1-2 | few | TRBD1 | TRBV5-1 | TGCGCCAGCAGCTTGAAGGGACAGTCCGACTATGGCTACACCTTC | CASSLKGQSDYGYTF